This T cell receptor (beta chain) originates from a study of Ad26.COV2.S vaccination and SARS-CoV-2 variants. Study-level results: Recipients given vaccine exceeded placebo recipients in spike-specific TCR breadth.

The sample's treatment: about 20 received Ad26.COV2.S at low or high dose, single or two shots; several received placebo; per-sample allocation not given. Day 63 following the first vaccine or placebo injection was when the samples were taken. This clone was detected only a few times. Its antigen is not known. Produced via immunoSEQ multiplex PCR; TCRdb's table is partial and in-frame only. Of fewer than 500,000 clones listed, 75% to 95% are singletons. This specimen consisted of peripheral blood, obtained in a trial of Ad26.COV2.S vaccine versus placebo. This TCR was recovered from a person between 18 and 65 years old who received the Ad26.COV2.S COVID-19 vaccine or a placebo.

In DNA form, the CDR3 reads TGTGCCATCAGCCGGGACAGGGGGCAAACGAACACCGGGGAGCTGTTTTTT. Translated, it gives CAISRDRGQTNTGELFF. J is TRBJ2-2 and V is TRBV10-3; 12 bases match TRBD1. Losses at the gene ends were 6 bases for V and 0 bases for J; bases not matched to a gene: 5. Germline CDR1 and CDR2: ENHRY and SYGVKD. This CDR3 is 17 amino acids long.